A single sample is the source of the 9 T cell receptor beta chains below, sequenced in a study of blood T cell repertoires in COVID-19. TCRdb's copy holds only in-frame clones and misses some; the assay was immunoSEQ multiplex PCR. The sample consists of about 98,000 clones, about 85% of them appearing once. The sample comprised peripheral blood. These receptors came from an older man with acute or convalescent COVID-19.

The J gene is TRBJ1-2, the V gene TRBV5-1, with 8 bases aligning to TRBD1. The V segment lost 0 bases and the J segment 6 bases; nucleotides outside the gene matches: 7. CDR3 length equals 15 residues. Germline-derived CDR1 and CDR2 are SGHRS and YFSETQ. CDR3 residues: CASSLADRDSDGYTF. The CDR3 nucleotides are TGCGCCAGCAGCTTGGCGGACAGGGATTCGGATGGCTACACCTTC. Supplemented by reference TRBV5-1 and TRBJ1-2, the full variable domain reads KAGVTQTPRYLIKTRGQQVTLSCSPISGHRSVSWYQQTPGQGLQFLFEYFSETQRNKGNFPGRFSGRQFSNSRSEMNVSTLELGDSALYLCASSLADRDSDGYTFGSGTRLTVV.

The chain is built from TRBV5-1 and TRBJ2-1, with a tentative D call TRBD1 (6 bases). The length of the CDR3 is 15 residues. V was trimmed by 0 bases and J by 4 bases, leaving 11 bases between them. The germline V gene encodes CDR1 SGHRS and CDR2 YFSETQ. CDR3 amino acids: CASSLVGQTYNEQFF. The CDR3 DNA reads TGCGCCAGCAGCTTGGTCGGACAGACGTACAATGAGCAGTTCTTC.

The chain is built from TRBV28 and TRBJ1-1, with D unclear. CDR1 MDHEN and CDR2 SYDVKM come from the germline V gene. The V end lost 6 bases, the J end lost 3 bases, and 14 bases lay between the germline ends. This CDR3 has 14 amino acids. CDR3 amino acids: CASRWEGRDTEAFF. In DNA, the CDR3 is TGTGCCAGCAGGTGGGAAGGGCGGGACACTGAAGCTTTCTTT.

The gene calls are TRBV25-1 and TRBJ1-6, with 10 nucleotides matching TRBD1. This CDR3 comprises 14 residues. Germline loops: CDR1 MGHDK, CDR2 SYGVNS. V gave up 6 bases and J gave up 6 bases; unmatched junction bases: 2. The CDR3 bases are TGTGCCAGCAGAGGACAGGGGGGTAATTCACCCCTCCACTTT. Encoded protein: CASRGQGGNSPLHF.

The genes are TRBV5-6 and TRBJ1-1; D is possibly TRBD1 (6 bases). V gave up 4 bases and J gave up 1 base, with 11 bases separating them. Germline V gives CDR1 SGHDT, CDR2 YYEEEE. The CDR3 loop spans 14 amino acids. This CDR3 is CASSRPTGNTEAFF. CDR3 DNA: TGTGCCAGCAGCAGGCCGACAGGGAACACTGAAGCTTTCTTT.

The chain has TRBV4-2 and TRBJ2-5; the match to TRBD2 covers 8 bases. This CDR3 contains 15 residues. Germline CDR1 and CDR2: LGHNA and YNFKEQ. The J segment lost 4 bases and the V segment lost 4 bases, leaving 8 bases of the junction unmatched. The CDR3 region has the DNA TGTGCCAGCAGCCCCTTCCGGGGGGGCCGAGAGACCCAGTACTTC. Translated, it gives CASSPFRGGRETQYF.

The chain employs TRBV9 and TRBJ2-1; TRBD1 might be the D (7 bases). The V end was cut by 4 bases, the J end by 3 bases, with 14 bases between. Germline CDR1 is SGDLS and CDR2 is YYNGEE. This CDR3 region has 15 residues. The CDR3 here is CASSKEGASYNEQFF. CDR3 in DNA: TGTGCCAGCAGCAAGGAGGGGGCTAGCTACAATGAGCAGTTCTTC.

This chain links TRBV4-2 with TRBJ1-3; D perhaps matches TRBD1 (5 bases). Trimming stripped 0 bases from V and 0 bases from J, with 9 bases between. The V gene's germline CDR1 is LGHNA and CDR2 YNFKEQ. CDR3 length: 16 amino acids. CDR3 in amino acids: CASSQEWGPSGNTIYF. The CDR3, as DNA: TGTGCCAGCAGCCAAGAGTGGGGCCCCTCTGGAAACACCATATATTTT.

The gene calls are TRBV5-1 and TRBJ2-5; perhaps TRBD2 as D (5 bases). Per germline, CDR1 SGHRS and CDR2 YFSETQ. Deletions cut 0 bases from V and 5 bases from J, with 14 bases between. This CDR3 contains 15 residues. CDR3 sequence reads: CASSLDGGGRETQYF. The CDR3 coding sequence is TGCGCCAGCAGCTTGGATGGAGGAGGTCGGGAGACCCAGTACTTC.